This TCR beta chain was retrieved from a study of blood T cell repertoires in COVID-19. Overall study: T cells, B-cell-depleted T cells, or PBMCs provided the cDNA or gDNA that served as material.

This clone has a single count. The CDR3 loop spans 16 amino acids. Between the trimmed V and J ends, which lost 4 bases and 0 bases, there was a span of 15 bases. The V gene's germline CDR1 is LGHNT and CDR2 FRNRAP. Sequencing was performed with immunoSEQ multiplex PCR; in TCRdb, only in-frame clones are kept and a portion is missing. The table has 60,000 to 90,000 clones, roughly 70% seen once; the top ten hold approximately 2.4%. Source material: peripheral blood. This sequence joins TRBV12-5 and TRBJ1-1, with a tentative D call TRBD1 (5 bases). This receptor was taken from a human donor with acute or convalescent COVID-19. The donor label of this sample is uncertain. The CDR3 is CASGSRETLVNTEAFF. CDR3 sequence (DNA): TGTGCTAGTGGTTCCAGGGAAACGCTGGTGAACACTGAAGCTTTCTTT.